The T cell receptor (beta chain) described here comes from a study of blood T cell repertoires in COVID-19. Study as a whole: Italy, Spain and the United States were the sources of the convalescent and acute COVID-19 samples. Sources were T cells, B-cell-depleted T cells, or PBMCs; the material itself was cDNA or gDNA.

The J segment lost 7 bases and the V segment lost 6 bases, leaving 10 bases of the junction unmatched. Germline assignment: CDR1 SNHLY and CDR2 FYNNEI. The CDR3 loop spans 14 amino acids. In the original workflow: It was from reference gene primer amplification that nucleated cell counts were estimated. Profiled with immunoSEQ multiplex PCR; TCRdb holds only in-frame clones, not every one. That table gives V, J and clone size, and the DNA gave D and trimming. The repertoire includes 130,000 or so clones, roughly three quarters of them detected once, and around 2% sits in the top ten. The origin of this receptor is a woman in her 70s with acute or convalescent COVID-19. The chain is built from TRBV2 and TRBJ2-7; 9 nucleotides align to TRBD1. The sequenced material came from peripheral blood. The CDR3 coding sequence is TGTGCCAGCAGGCCAACAGGGGGCTGGTGGGAGCAGTACTTC. Amino acid sequence: CASRPTGGWWEQYF.